Shown below are 12 T cell receptor beta chains from a single sample sequenced in a study of cytomegalovirus exposure and HLA in healthy donors. The primer mix had 60 Vbeta and 13 Jbeta primers. TCRdb's copy holds only in-frame clones and misses some; the assay was immunoSEQ multiplex PCR. In the table there are around 61,000 clones, just under 85% of which are singletons. The specimen sequenced was PBMCs. Receptors originate from a man in his forties in good health and CMV-seronegative.

The V and J genes are TRBV29-1 and TRBJ2-3; 9 bases line up with TRBD2. Germline CDR1 is SQVTM and CDR2 is ANQGSEA. V shed 3 bases, J shed 3 bases, and the junction held 4 bases outside the gene matches. This CDR3 has 14 residues. The CDR3 DNA reads as TGCAGCGTTGAGGCGGGGGGGATAACAGATACGCAGTATTTT. The encoded protein is CSVEAGGITDTQYF.

CDR3 loop: CASSQGVLPPDTQYF. The CDR3 DNA is TGTGCCAGCAGCCAGGGGGTGCTACCTCCAGATACGCAGTATTTT. This chain links TRBV7-8 with TRBJ2-3; 7 bases are shared with TRBD1. The CDR3 loop spans 15 amino acids. CDR1 and CDR2 from the germline V gene are SGHVS and FQNEAQ. Germline trimming cut 5 bases from V and 4 bases from J; bases unmatched to any gene: 9.

The chain joins TRBV19 to TRBJ2-7; D possibly corresponds to TRBD1 (6 bases). CDR1 and CDR2 (germline): LNHDA, SQIVND (reference sequence). The CDR3 spans 14 residues. Trimming removed 4 bases at V and 2 bases at J, with 12 bases between. CDR3 residues: CASSRNRVPYEQYF. As DNA, the CDR3 is TGTGCCAGTAGTAGAAACAGGGTCCCCTACGAGCAGTACTTC.

The V gene is TRBV18, the J gene TRBJ1-1; perhaps TRBD1 as D (5 bases). Germline V gives CDR1 KGHSH, CDR2 LQKENI. V lost 6 bases and J lost 7, with 12 bases in between. CDR3 length equals 12 residues. The CDR3 reads CASSQIDSEAFF. The CDR3 DNA reads TGTGCCAGCTCTCAAATTGACAGTGAAGCTTTCTTT.

The chain has TRBV4-1 and TRBJ2-5, with 9 bases matching TRBD2. Germline lookup yields CDR1 MGHRA and CDR2 YSYEKL. Trimming cost V 0 bases and J 5 bases; bases outside gene matches: 7. The CDR3 has 16 residues. The chain's CDR3 is CASSQDGSGGRETQYF. The CDR3 nucleotides are TGCGCCAGCAGCCAAGATGGTAGCGGGGGCCGGGAGACCCAGTACTTC.

The chain combines TRBV18 with TRBJ2-3, with 9 positions matching TRBD2. The CDR3 totals 17 residues. Germline V gene data show CDR1 as KGHSH and CDR2 as LQKENI. The J segment lost 1 base and the V segment lost 3 bases, leaving 8 bases of the junction unmatched. CDR3 coding DNA: TGTGCCAGCTCACCCCGGGCTAGCGGGGAGGGCACAGATACGCAGTATTTT. Its translation is CASSPRASGEGTDTQYF.

The V call is TRBV9, the J call TRBJ2-1, with D hard to call. The V and J ends lost 4 bases and 0 bases respectively, with 11 bases between them. There are 15 residues in the CDR3. The V gene's germline CDR1 is SGDLS and CDR2 YYNGEE. This CDR3 reads CASSRQDTSYNEQFF. The CDR3 DNA follows: TGTGCCAGCAGCAGGCAGGATACCTCCTACAATGAGCAGTTCTTC. The complete variable domain, with remaining parts taken from reference TRBV9 and TRBJ2-1, reads DSGVTQTPKHLITATGQRVTLRCSPRSGDLSVYWYQQSLDQGLQFLIQYYNGEERAKGNILERFSAQQFPDLHSELNLSSLELGDSALYFCASSRQDTSYNEQFFGPGTRLTVL.

CDR3 nucleotides: TGTGCCAGCTCTGGCCAACCCTACAATGAGCAGTTCTTC. Its protein product is CASSGQPYNEQFF. This sequence joins TRBV7-9 and TRBJ2-1; D is undetermined. Trimming pared 8 bases from V and 2 bases from J, leaving 10 bases between. This CDR3 spans 13 amino acids. Germline-derived CDR1 and CDR2 are SEHNR and FQNEAQ (reference sequence).

This clone was seen a handful of times. The V gene is TRBV6-1, the J gene TRBJ2-7, with D tentatively TRBD1 (5 bases). The V end was cut by 4 bases, the J end by 3 bases, with 7 bases between. The CDR3 is 12 residues long. Germline CDR1 is MNHNS and CDR2 is SASEGT. The CDR3 DNA reads TGTGCCAGCAGTGGGCAGGGCTACGAGCAGTACGTC. Encoded protein: CASSGQGYEQYV.

The chain is built from TRBV9 and TRBJ2-1, with TRBD2 as a possible D gene (5 bases). CDR3 length: 14 amino acids. Trimming stripped 0 bases from V and 6 bases from J, with 10 bases between. Germline CDR1 and CDR2: SGDLS and YYNGEE. CDR3: CASSVVPSGNEQFF. The CDR3 DNA reads as TGTGCCAGCAGCGTAGTTCCCAGCGGCAATGAGCAGTTCTTC.

V usage is TRBV28 and J usage is TRBJ1-2; TRBD1 agrees at 12 bases. CDR3 length: 20 residues. Germline CDR1 and CDR2: MDHEN and SYDVKM. After removal of 5 bases from V and 3 bases from J, the junction contained 19 bases not matched to a gene. The CDR3 spells CASSRGGQRDRGRKDYGYTF. The CDR3 DNA is TGTGCCAGCAGTCGGGGGGGACAGAGGGACAGGGGGCGCAAGGACTATGGCTACACCTTC.

The rearrangement uses TRBV29-1 and TRBJ2-3, with TRBD2 matching 9 bases. The CDR3 has 16 residues. With V trimmed by 3 bases and J by 1 base, 8 bases remained unmatched. Germline V gene sequence: CDR1 SQVTM, CDR2 ANQGSEA. DNA of the CDR3: TGCAGCGTTGATGGGTTGGCGGGGGGGCGCACAGATACGCAGTATTTT. This codes for CSVDGLAGGRTDTQYF.